Reported below is one TCR beta chain. The CDR3 contains 14 residues. Germline loops: CDR1 SGHDT, CDR2 YYEEEE. V gave up 1 base and J gave up 4 bases, with 9 bases separating them. In the original analysis: How many nucleated cells were present was estimated from reference gene primer amplification. The method was immunoSEQ multiplex PCR; TCRdb's version includes in-frame clones alone and lacks a portion of them. V, J and clone size reflect that table, while D and trimming were determined from the DNA. The sample has around 90,000 clones; around 81% are singletons. This record belongs to a study of blood T cell repertoires in COVID-19.

The chain has TRBV5-6 and TRBJ2-1; D possibly corresponds to TRBD1 (6 bases). The clonotype was recovered from an older woman with active or convalescent COVID-19. The source material was peripheral blood. CDR3 loop: CASSLTGPYNEQFF. The CDR3 DNA sequence: TGTGCCAGCAGCTTGACAGGGCCGTACAATGAGCAGTTCTTC. Combining the CDR3 with reference TRBV5-6 and TRBJ2-1 gives the whole variable domain DAGVTQSPTHLIKTRGQQVTLRCSPKSGHDTVSWYQQALGQGPQFIFQYYEEEERQRGNFPDRFSGHQFPNYSSELNVNALLLGDSALYLCASSLTGPYNEQFFGPGTRLTVL.